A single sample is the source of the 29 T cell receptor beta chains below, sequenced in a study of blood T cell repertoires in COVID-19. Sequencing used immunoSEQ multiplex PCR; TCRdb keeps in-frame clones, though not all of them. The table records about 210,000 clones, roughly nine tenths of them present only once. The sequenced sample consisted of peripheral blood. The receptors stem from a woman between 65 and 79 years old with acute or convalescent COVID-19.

The chain's CDR3 is CASNPSGTGEYEQYF. DNA of the CDR3: TGTGCCAGCAACCCTTCCGGGACAGGGGAATACGAGCAGTACTTC. The rearrangement uses TRBV28 and TRBJ2-7, with 10 nucleotides matching TRBD1. The CDR3 has 15 amino acids. V was clipped by 7 bases and J by 4 bases; unmatched bases: 10. Germline lookup yields CDR1 MDHEN and CDR2 SYDVKM.

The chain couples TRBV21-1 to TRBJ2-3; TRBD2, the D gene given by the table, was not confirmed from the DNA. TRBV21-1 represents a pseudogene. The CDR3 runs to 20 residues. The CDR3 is CASSVWVPWTSGGPIDTQYF. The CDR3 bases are TGTGCCAGCAGCGTTTGGGTTCCCTGGACTAGCGGGGGGCCCATAGATACGCAGTATTTT.

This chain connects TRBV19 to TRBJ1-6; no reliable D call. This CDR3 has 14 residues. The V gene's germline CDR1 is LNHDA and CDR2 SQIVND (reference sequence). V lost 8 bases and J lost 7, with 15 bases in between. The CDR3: CASERADGNSPLHF. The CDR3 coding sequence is TGTGCCAGTGAGCGGGCGGATGGGAATTCACCCCTCCACTTT.

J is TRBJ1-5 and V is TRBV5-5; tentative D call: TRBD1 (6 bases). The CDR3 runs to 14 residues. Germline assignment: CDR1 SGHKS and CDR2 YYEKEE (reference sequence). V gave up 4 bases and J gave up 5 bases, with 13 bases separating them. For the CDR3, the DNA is TGTGCCAGCAGCCCCGGACAGTCTTATCAGCCCCAGCATTTT. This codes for CASSPGQSYQPQHF.

The CDR3 sequence is CASSQGSGTGYNSPLHF. For the CDR3, the DNA is TGTGCCAGCAGCCAAGGCTCCGGGACAGGGTACAATTCACCCCTCCACTTT. This chain connects TRBV3-1 (or the pseudogene TRBV3-2) to TRBJ1-6; 9 bases agree with TRBD1. CDR3 length: 17 amino acids. Trimming removed 1 base from V and 7 bases from J; junction bases left unmatched: 8. Germline loops: CDR1 LGHDT, CDR2 YNNKEL (reference sequence).

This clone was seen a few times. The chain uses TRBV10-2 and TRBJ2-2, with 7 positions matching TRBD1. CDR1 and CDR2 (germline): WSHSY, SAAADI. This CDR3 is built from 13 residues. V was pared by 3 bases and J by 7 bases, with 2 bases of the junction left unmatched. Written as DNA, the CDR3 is TGCGCCAGCAGTGATAACAGGGGCGGGGAGCTGTTTTTT. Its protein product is CASSDNRGGELFF.

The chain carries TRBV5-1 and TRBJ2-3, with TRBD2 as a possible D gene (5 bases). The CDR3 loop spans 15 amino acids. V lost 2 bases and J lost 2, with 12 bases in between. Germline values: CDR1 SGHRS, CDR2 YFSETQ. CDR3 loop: CASSLGPGLTDTQYF. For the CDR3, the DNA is TGCGCCAGCAGCTTAGGGCCAGGACTCACAGATACGCAGTATTTT.

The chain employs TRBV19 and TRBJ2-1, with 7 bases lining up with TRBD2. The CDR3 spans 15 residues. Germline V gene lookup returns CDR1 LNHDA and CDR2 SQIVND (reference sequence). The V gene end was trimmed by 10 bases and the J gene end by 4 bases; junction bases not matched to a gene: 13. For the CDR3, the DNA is TGTGCCACCTGGGGAGGGGCATCCTCTTACAATGAGCAGTTCTTC. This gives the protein CATWGGASSYNEQFF.

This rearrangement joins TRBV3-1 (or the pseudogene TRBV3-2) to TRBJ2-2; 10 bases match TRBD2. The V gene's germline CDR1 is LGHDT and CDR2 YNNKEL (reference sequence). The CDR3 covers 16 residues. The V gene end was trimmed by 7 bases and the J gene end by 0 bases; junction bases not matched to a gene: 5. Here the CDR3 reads CASTRLAGANTGELFF. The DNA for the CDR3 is TGTGCCAGCACCCGACTAGCGGGCGCGAACACCGGGGAGCTGTTTTTT.

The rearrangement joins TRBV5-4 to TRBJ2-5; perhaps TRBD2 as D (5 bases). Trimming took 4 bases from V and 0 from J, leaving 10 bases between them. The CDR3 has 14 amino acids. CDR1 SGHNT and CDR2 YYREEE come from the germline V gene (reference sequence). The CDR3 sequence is CASSKERYQETQYF. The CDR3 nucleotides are TGTGCCAGCAGCAAGGAGCGGTACCAAGAGACCCAGTACTTC.

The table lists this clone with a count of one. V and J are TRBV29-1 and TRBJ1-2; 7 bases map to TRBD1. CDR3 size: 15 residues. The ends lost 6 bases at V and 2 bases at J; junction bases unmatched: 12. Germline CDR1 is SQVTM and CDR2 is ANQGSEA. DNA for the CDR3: TGCAGCGTGGCCACAGGGGCCCTAGGGAACTATGGCTACACCTTC. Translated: CSVATGALGNYGYTF.

The CDR3, as DNA: TGCGCCAGCAGCTTGGGTGCGAATTCGGGACAGGGGGGCTATGGCTACACCTTC. This translates into CASSLGANSGQGGYGYTF. The V call is TRBV5-1, the J call TRBJ1-2, with 11 bases identical to TRBD1. J lost 4 bases, V lost 0 bases, and 11 bases had no gene match. The CDR3 consists of 18 residues. Germline lookup yields CDR1 SGHRS and CDR2 YFSETQ.

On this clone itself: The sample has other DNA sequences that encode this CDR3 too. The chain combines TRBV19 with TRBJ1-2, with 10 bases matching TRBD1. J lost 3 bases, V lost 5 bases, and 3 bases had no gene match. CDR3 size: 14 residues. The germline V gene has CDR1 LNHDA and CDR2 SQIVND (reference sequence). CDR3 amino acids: CASSPTGGDYGYTF. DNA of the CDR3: TGTGCCAGTAGTCCGACAGGGGGCGACTATGGCTACACCTTC. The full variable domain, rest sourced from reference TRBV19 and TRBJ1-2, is DGGITQSPKYLFRKEGQNVTLSCEQNLNHDAMYWYRQDPGQGLRLIYYSQIVNDFQKGDIAEGYSVSREKKESFPLTVTSAQKNPTAFYLCASSPTGGDYGYTFGSGTRLTVV.

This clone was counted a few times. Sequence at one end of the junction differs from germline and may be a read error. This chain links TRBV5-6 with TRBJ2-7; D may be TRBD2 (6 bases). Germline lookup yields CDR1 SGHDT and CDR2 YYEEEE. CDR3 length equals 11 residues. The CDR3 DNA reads TGTGCCAGCAGCTTAGGCATTGGGGAGGACTTC. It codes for CASSLGIGEDF.

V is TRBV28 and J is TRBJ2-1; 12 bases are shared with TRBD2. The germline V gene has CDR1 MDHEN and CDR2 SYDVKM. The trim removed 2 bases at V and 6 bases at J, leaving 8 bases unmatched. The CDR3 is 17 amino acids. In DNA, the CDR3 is TGTGCCAGCAGTTTACTTCCTAGCGGGAGGGCCTCCAATGAGCAGTTCTTC. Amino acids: CASSLLPSGRASNEQFF.

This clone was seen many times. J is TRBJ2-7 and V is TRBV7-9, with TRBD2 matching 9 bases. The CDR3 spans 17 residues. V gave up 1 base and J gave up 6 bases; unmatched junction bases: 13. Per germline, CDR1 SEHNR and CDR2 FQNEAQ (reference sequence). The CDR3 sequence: CASSLVRLAGGPVEQYF. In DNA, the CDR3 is TGTGCCAGCAGCTTAGTTCGTCTGGCGGGAGGGCCTGTCGAGCAGTACTTC.

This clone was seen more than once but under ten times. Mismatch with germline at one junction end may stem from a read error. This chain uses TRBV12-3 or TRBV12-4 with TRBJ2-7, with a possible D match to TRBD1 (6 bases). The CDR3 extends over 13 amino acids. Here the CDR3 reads CASNLARGSEQYF. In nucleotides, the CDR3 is TGTGCCAGCAATTTAGCTAGGGGGAGCGAGCAGTACTTC.

The CDR3 DNA reads as TGTGCCAGCAGCCAAGATTTCGACAGGGCCCTGAACACTGAAGCTTTCTTT. Its translation is CASSQDFDRALNTEAFF. J is TRBJ1-1 and V is TRBV3-1 (or the pseudogene TRBV3-2), with TRBD1 identical over 7 bases. Germline V gene lookup returns CDR1 LGHDT and CDR2 YNNKEL (reference sequence). Unmatched junction bases numbered 7, after V lost 0 bases and J lost 0 bases. This CDR3 spans 17 amino acids.

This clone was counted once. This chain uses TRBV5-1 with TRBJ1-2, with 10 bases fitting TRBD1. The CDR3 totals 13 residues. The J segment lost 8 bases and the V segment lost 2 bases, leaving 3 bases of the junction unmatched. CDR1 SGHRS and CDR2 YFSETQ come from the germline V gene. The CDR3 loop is CASSLGTGEGYTF. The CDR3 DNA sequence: TGCGCCAGCAGCTTAGGGACAGGGGAAGGCTACACCTTC.

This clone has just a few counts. DNA for the CDR3: TGTGCCAGTATTCCGGGACAAGGACCCTATGGCTACACCTTC. It yields the protein CASIPGQGPYGYTF. The V gene is TRBV19, the J gene TRBJ1-2, with D possibly TRBD1 on 6 matching bases. Germline assignment: CDR1 LNHDA and CDR2 SQIVND (reference sequence). The CDR3 consists of 14 residues. The V and J ends lost 7 bases and 4 bases respectively, with 16 bases between them.

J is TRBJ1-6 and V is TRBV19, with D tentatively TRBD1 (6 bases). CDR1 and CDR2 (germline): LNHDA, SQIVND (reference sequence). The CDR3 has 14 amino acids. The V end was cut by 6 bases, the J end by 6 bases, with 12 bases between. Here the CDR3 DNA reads TGTGCCAGTAGGGCGGGGGGGCTTAATTCACCCCTCCACTTT. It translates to CASRAGGLNSPLHF.

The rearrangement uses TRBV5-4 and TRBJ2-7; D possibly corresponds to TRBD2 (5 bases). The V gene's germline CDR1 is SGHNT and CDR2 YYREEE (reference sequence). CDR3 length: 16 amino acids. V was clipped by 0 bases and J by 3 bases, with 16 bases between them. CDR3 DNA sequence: TGTGCCAGCAGCTTGGGTGGGAGCGGAGGACGCTACGAGCAGTACTTC. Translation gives CASSLGGSGGRYEQYF.

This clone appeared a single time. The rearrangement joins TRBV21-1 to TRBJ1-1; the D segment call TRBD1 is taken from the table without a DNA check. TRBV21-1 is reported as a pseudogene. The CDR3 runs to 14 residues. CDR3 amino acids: CASSKGTGGSEAFF. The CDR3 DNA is TGTGCCAGCAGCAAAGGGACAGGGGGCAGTGAAGCTTTCTTT.

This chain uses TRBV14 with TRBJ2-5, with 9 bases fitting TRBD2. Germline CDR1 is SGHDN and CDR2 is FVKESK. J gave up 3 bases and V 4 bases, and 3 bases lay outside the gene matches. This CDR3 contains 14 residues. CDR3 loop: CASSRIAGEETQYF. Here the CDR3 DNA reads TGTGCCAGCAGCCGAATAGCGGGGGAAGAGACCCAGTACTTC.

CDR3 nucleotides: TGTGCCAGCAGCCCCGCGGAGAACACTGAAGCTTTCTTT. Translated: CASSPAENTEAFF. The chain carries TRBV12-3 or TRBV12-4 and TRBJ1-1; unclear D gene. CDR3 length: 13 amino acids. Between the trimmed V and J ends, which lost 6 bases and 1 base, there was a span of 9 bases.

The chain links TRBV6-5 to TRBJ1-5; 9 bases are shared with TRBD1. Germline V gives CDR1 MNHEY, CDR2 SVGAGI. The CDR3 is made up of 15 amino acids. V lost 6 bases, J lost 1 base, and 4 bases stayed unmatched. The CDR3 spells CASRLTGGSNQPQHF. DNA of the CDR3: TGTGCCAGCAGGCTGACAGGGGGGAGCAATCAGCCCCAGCATTTT.

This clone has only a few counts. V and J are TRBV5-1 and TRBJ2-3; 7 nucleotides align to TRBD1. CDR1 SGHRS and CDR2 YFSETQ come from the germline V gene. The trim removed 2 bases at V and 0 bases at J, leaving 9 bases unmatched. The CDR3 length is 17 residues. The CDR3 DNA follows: TGCGCCAGCAGCTTCCTACGGGACAGCTCAAGCACAGATACGCAGTATTTT. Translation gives CASSFLRDSSSTDTQYF. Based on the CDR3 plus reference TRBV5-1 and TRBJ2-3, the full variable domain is KAGVTQTPRYLIKTRGQQVTLSCSPISGHRSVSWYQQTPGQGLQFLFEYFSETQRNKGNFPGRFSGRQFSNSRSEMNVSTLELGDSALYLCASSFLRDSSSTDTQYFGPGTRLTVL.

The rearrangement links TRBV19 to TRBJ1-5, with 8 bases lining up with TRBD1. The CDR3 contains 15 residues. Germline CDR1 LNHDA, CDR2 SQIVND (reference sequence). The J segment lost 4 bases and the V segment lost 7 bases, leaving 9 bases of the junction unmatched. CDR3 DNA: TGTGCCAGTATGATATCCGGGACAGGAAATCAGCCCCAGCATTTT. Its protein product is CASMISGTGNQPQHF.

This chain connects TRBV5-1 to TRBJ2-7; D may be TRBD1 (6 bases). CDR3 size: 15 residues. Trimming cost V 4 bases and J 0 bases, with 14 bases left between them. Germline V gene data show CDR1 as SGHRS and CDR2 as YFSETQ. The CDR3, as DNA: TGCGCCAGCAGCCCCGGACAGCTGAGCTCCTACGAGCAGTACTTC. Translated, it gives CASSPGQLSSYEQYF.